This T cell receptor beta chain was obtained from a study of blood T cells in healthy people across ages. Drawn from each donor were ten milliliters of peripheral blood. The second PCR ran about 6 to 11 cycles with a sample-barcoded 5' primer and J-beta primers. TCRdb called the 5' RACE reads again in MiXCR, with one record for every CDR3 protein. Of 1.5 million to 2 million distinct CDR3 sequences in the sample, roughly a third were seen once. Germline lookup yields CDR1 LGHDT and CDR2 YNNKEL (reference sequence). The V and J ends lost 1 base and 0 bases, in that order; junction bases with no gene match: 2. This CDR3 spans 17 amino acids.

This receptor was taken from a woman aged 25-40 years in good health. Sequencing used blood. The chain couples TRBV3-1 to TRBJ2-6; 8 bases line up with TRBD1. The CDR3 DNA is TGTGCCAGCAGCCAAGGACAGGGGAGCTCTGGGGCCAACGTCCTGACTTTC. This gives the protein CASSQGQGSSGANVLTF. Together with reference TRBV3-1 and TRBJ2-6, the CDR3 gives the full variable domain: DTAVSQTPKYLVTQMGNDKSIKCEQNLGHDTMYWYKQDSKKFLKIMFSYNNKELIINETVPNRFSPKSPDKAHLNLHINSLELGDSAVYFCASSQGQGSSGANVLTFGAGSRLTVL.